This T cell receptor beta chain was profiled in a study of T cells in Graves' hyperthyroidism and ophthalmopathy. CDR3 length equals 14 residues. Trimming stripped 2 bases from V and 1 base from J, with 8 bases between. Germline CDR1 MNHEY, CDR2 SVGEGT. This clonotype showed up many times. Its antigen is as yet unknown. RNA transcripts provided the source from which TCR beta CDR3 regions were amplified. Using the HTBI primer set, a first-round RT-PCR was run on the TCR CDR3. MiXCR was run by TCRdb on the multiplex PCR reads, yielding one entry per CDR3 protein. The table records around 610,000 distinct CDR3 sequences, approximately 14% of them present only once. Broader study findings: A median roughly six months before onset, the model predicted ophthalmopathy. Among clonotypes expanded in thyroid above 0.001, most were also found in blood.

Ophthalmopathy patients showed a Clinical Activity Score of at least 3, NOSPECS grade of at least 4 and duration under 3 months. Fresh 10 ml peripheral blood yielded PBMCs. Sample: blood. This TCR derives from a woman aged 35 to 49 with Graves' ophthalmopathy. The chain joins TRBV6-2 or TRBV6-3 to TRBJ1-1, with D possibly matching TRBD1 (5 bases). The CDR3 loop reads CASSYPQGNTEAFF. The CDR3 nucleotides are TGTGCCAGCAGTTACCCCCAGGGGAACACTGAAGCTTTCTTT.